The text below deals with one T cell receptor (beta chain). Researchers used 5'RACE with constant-segment primers to make TCR alpha and TCR beta cDNA libraries that carry sample barcodes and UMIs. TCRdb passed the 5' RACE reads through MiXCR, listing each CDR3 protein once. This repertoire shows approximately 480,000 distinct CDR3 sequences, roughly 18% found once; its top ten account for roughly 12%. The sample comes from a study of T-cell memory formation after mild COVID-19. Study at large: TCR clusters were mostly confined to one donor each.

CDR3 length equals 15 residues. With 5 bases removed from V and 1 base from J, the gap between germline ends came to 12 bases. The V gene's germline CDR1 is MNHEY and CDR2 SVGAGI. The sample was PBMCs or a T cell subset sorted from them (not recorded which). V usage is TRBV6-5 and J usage is TRBJ2-4; the D gene is possibly TRBD2 (5 bases). The sequence was obtained from an adult woman who had mild COVID-19 (a few samples of this study predate the infection). Cell type and time point are not known. The CDR3 here is CASSLTRGAKNIQYF. The CDR3 DNA follows: TGTGCCAGCAGTCTCACCCGAGGGGCCAAAAACATTCAGTACTTC.